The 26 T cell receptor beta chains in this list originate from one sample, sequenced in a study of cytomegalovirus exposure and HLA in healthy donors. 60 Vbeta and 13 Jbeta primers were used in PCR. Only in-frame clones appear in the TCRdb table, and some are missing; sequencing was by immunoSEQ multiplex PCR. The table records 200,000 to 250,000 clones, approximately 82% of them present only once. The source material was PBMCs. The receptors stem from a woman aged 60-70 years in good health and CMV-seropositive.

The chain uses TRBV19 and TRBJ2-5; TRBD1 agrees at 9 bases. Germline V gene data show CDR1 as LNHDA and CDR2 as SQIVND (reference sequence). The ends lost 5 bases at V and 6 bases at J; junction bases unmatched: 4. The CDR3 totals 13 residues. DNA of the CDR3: TGTGCCAGTAGTGTCGGACAGGGGAAGACCCAGTACTTC. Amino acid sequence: CASSVGQGKTQYF.

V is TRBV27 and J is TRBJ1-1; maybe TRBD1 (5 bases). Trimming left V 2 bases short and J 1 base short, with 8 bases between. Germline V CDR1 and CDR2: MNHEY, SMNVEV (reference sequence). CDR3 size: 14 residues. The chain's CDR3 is CASSLRRGNTEAFF. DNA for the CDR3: TGTGCCAGCAGTTTAAGGAGGGGGAACACTGAAGCTTTCTTT.

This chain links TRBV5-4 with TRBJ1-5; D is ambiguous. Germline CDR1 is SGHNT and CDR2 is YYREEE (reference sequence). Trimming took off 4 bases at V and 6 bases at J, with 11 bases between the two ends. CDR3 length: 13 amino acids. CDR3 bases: TGTGCCAGCAGCATGAGGGTTGGTCAGCCCCAGCATTTT. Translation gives CASSMRVGQPQHF.

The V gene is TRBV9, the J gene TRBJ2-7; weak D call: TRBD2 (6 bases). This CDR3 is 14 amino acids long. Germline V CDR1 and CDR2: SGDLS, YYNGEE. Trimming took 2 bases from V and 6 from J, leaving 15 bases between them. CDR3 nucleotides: TGTGCCAGCAGCGTCGCAAGTACTAGCTCCGAGCAGTACTTC. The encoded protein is CASSVASTSSEQYF. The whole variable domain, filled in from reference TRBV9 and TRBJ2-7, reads DSGVTQTPKHLITATGQRVTLRCSPRSGDLSVYWYQQSLDQGLQFLIQYYNGEERAKGNILERFSAQQFPDLHSELNLSSLELGDSALYFCASSVASTSSEQYFGPGTRLTVT.

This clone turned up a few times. The CDR3 DNA sequence: TGCGCCAGCAGCCAAGTGGGCAGGGGGAGATACAATGAGCAGTTCTTC. It codes for CASSQVGRGRYNEQFF. The J gene is TRBJ2-1, the V gene TRBV4-1; 7 nucleotides align to TRBD1. CDR3 length equals 16 residues. The V gene's germline CDR1 is MGHRA and CDR2 YSYEKL. Trimming took 1 base from V and 4 from J; bases not matched to a gene: 7.

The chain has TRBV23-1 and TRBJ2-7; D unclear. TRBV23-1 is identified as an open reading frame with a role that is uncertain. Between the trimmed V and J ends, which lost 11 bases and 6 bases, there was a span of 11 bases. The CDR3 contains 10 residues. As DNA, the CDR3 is TGCGCCGTACTATACTCCGAGCAGTACTTC. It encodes CAVLYSEQYF.

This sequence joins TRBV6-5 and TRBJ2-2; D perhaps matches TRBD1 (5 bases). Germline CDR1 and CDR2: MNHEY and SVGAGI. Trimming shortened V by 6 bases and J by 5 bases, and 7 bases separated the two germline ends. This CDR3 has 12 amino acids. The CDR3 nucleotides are TGTGCCAGCAGGGGGCGTACCGGGGAGCTGTTTTTT. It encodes CASRGRTGELFF.

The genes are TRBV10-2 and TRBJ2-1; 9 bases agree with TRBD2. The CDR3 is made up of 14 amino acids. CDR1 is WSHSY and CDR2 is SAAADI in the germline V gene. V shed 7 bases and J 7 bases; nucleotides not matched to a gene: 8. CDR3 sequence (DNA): TGCGCCAGCACCCTTAGCGGGAGTCGAAATGAGCAGTTCTTC. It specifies CASTLSGSRNEQFF.

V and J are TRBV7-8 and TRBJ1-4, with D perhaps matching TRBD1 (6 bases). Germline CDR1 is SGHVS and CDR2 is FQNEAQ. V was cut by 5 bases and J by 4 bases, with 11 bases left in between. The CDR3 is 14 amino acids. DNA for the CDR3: TGTGCCAGCAGCCCCGGGACATATAATGAAAAACTGTTTTTT. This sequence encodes CASSPGTYNEKLFF.

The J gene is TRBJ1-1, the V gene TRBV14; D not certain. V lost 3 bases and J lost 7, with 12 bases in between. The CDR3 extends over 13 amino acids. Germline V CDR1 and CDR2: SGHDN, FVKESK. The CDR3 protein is CASSHLRRNEAFF. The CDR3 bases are TGTGCCAGCAGCCATCTGAGGCGTAATGAAGCTTTCTTT.

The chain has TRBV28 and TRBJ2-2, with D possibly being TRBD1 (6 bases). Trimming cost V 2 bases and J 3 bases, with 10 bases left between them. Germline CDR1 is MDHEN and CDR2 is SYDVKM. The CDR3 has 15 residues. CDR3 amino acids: CASSLLTGDTGELFF. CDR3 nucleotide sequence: TGTGCCAGCAGTTTACTGACAGGCGACACCGGGGAGCTGTTTTTT.

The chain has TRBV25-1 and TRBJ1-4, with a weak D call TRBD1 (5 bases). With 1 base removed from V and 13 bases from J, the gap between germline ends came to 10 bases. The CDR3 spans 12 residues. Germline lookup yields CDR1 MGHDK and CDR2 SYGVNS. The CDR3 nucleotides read TGTGCCAGCAGTGAATGGGGGGATGGACTGTTTTTT. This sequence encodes CASSEWGDGLFF.

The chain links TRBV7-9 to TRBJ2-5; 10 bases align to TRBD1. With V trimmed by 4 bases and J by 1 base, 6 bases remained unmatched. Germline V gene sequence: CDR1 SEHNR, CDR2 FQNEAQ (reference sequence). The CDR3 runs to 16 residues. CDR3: CASSSWDRGVQETQYF. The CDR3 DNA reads TGTGCCAGCAGCTCTTGGGACAGGGGAGTCCAAGAGACCCAGTACTTC.

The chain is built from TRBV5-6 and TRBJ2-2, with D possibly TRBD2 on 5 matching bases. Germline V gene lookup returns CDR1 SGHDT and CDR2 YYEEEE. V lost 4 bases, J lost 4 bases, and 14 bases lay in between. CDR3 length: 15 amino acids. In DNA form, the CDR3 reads TGTGCCAGCAGCCCCGCGGGCAGACCCACCGGGGAGCTGTTTTTT. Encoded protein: CASSPAGRPTGELFF.

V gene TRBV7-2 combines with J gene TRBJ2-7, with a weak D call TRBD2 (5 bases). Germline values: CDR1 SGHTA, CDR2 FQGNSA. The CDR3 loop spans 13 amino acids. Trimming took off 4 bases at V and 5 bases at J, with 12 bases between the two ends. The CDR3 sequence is CASSSQLGNEQYF. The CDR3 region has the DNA TGTGCCAGCAGCTCCCAGCTCGGGAACGAGCAGTACTTC.

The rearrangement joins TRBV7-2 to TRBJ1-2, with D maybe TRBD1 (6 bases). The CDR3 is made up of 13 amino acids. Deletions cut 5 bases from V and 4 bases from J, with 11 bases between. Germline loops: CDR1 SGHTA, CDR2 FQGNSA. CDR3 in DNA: TGTGCCAGCAGCCTACCAGGGGCCTATGGCTACACCTTC. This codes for CASSLPGAYGYTF.

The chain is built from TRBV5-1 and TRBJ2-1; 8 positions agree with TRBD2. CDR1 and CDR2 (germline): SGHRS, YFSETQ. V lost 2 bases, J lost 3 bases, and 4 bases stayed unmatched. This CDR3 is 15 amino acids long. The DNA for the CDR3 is TGCGCCAGCAGCTTACTAGCGGACCACTACAATGAGCAGTTCTTC. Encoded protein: CASSLLADHYNEQFF.

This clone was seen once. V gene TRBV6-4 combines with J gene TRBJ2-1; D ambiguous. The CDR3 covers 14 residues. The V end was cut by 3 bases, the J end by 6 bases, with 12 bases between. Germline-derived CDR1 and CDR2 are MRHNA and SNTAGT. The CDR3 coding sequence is TGTGCCAGCAGTGAGTCGGGTTCCCCCAATGAGCAGTTCTTC. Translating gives CASSESGSPNEQFF.

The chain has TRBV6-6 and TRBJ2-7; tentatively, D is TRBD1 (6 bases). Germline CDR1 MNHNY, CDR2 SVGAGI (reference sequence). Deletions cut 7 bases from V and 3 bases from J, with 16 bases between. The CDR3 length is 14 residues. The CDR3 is CASTGQSEIYEQYF. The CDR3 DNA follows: TGTGCCAGCACTGGACAGTCGGAGATCTACGAGCAGTACTTC.

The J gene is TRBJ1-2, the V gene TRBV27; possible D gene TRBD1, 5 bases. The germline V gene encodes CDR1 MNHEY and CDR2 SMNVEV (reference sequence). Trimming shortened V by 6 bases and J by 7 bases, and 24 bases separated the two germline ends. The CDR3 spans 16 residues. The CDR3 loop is CASSHIRDSPKGGYTF. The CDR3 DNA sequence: TGTGCCAGCAGCCACATCCGGGACTCACCAAAGGGTGGCTACACCTTC.

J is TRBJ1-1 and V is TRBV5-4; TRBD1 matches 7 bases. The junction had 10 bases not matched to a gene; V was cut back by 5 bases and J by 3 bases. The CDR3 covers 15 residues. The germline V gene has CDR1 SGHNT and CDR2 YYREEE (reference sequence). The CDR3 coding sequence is TGTGCCAGCAGTTCGGGACAGTGGGGCGACACTGAAGCTTTCTTT. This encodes CASSSGQWGDTEAFF.

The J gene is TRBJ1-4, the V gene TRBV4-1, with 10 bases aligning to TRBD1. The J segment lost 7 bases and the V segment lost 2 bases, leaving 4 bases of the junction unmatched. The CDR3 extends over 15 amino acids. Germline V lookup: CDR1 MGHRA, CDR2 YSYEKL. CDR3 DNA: TGCGCCAGCAGCCAACGGGACAGGGGAGGTGAAAAACTGTTTTTT. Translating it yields CASSQRDRGGEKLFF.

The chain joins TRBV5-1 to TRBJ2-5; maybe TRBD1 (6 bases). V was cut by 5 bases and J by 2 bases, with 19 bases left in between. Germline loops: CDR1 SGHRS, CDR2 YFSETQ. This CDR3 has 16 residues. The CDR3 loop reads CASSQGTSRGQETQYF. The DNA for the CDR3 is TGCGCCAGCAGTCAGGGTACCTCGAGGGGGCAAGAGACCCAGTACTTC.

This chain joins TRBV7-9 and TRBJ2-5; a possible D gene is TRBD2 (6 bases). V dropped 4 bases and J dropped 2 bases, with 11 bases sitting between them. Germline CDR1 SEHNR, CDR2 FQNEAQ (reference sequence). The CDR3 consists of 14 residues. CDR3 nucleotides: TGTGCCAGCAGCTCCGGAGGGCGGCAAGAGACCCAGTACTTC. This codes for CASSSGGRQETQYF.

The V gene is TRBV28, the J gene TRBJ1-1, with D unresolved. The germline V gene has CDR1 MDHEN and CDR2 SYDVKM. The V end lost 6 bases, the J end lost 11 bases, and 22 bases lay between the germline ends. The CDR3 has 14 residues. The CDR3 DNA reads TGTGCCAGCAGCGCCCCGACACAGCTTCGGGAGGCTTTCTTT. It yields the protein CASSAPTQLREAFF.

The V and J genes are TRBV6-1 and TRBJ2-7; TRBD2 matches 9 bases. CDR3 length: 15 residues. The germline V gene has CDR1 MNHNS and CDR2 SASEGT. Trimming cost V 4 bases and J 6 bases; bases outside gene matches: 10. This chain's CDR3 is CASSGSGLALREQYF. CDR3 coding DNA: TGTGCCAGCAGTGGATCGGGACTAGCCCTGCGCGAGCAGTACTTC.